This T cell receptor (beta chain) was documented in a study of blood T cell repertoires in COVID-19. About the research overall: Both acute and convalescent COVID-19 samples were obtained from the United States, Italy and Spain.

Study processing details: Estimation of nucleated cell counts was performed using reference gene primer amplification. The assay was immunoSEQ multiplex PCR, and TCRdb's table has in-frame clones only and misses some. The V and J calls and the clone size are those of that table, but D and trimming were determined from the DNA. In the table there are 200,000 to 250,000 clones, around 84% of which are singletons. Germline V gene data show CDR1 as SEHNR and CDR2 as FQNEAQ (reference sequence). The CDR3 consists of 16 residues. The junction had 11 bases not matched to a gene; V was cut back by 4 bases and J by 5 bases.

This receptor was taken from a man aged 25 to 45 with active or convalescent COVID-19. Sequenced input: peripheral blood. V usage is TRBV7-9 and J usage is TRBJ2-3, with 8 bases fitting TRBD1. Written as DNA, the CDR3 is TGTGCCAGCAGCTCCCCAGGGGGCAGGGGAAGAGATACGCAGTATTTT. Its protein is CASSSPGGRGRDTQYF.